The clone carrying this T cell receptor beta chain qualifies as medium-sized (0.01 to 0.1%). Its antigen is unknown. Germline V lookup: CDR1 SGDLS, CDR2 YYNGEE. J lost 4 bases, V lost 4 bases, and 8 bases had no gene match. The CDR3 loop spans 15 amino acids. Making use of molecular barcodes, quantitative 5'-RACE generated TCR beta libraries. TCRdb reprocessed the 5' RACE reads with MiXCR, giving one entry per CDR3 protein. Seen here are approximately 43,000 distinct CDR3 sequences, over 3.5% observed once, and the top ten hold approximately 4%. The data belong to a study of CD8 T cells in ankylosing spondylitis. Study-wide points: Prior literature has documented some motif variants in synovial fluid and blood from reactive arthritis. About 8 highly homologous variants made up a TCR beta motif, and this motif appeared characteristic of ankylosing spondylitis blood.

Sequenced: blood, either unsorted or a sorted T cell fraction (not recorded which). This rearrangement joins TRBV9 to TRBJ1-2, with 9 bases identical to TRBD1. This TCR came from a female donor with ankylosing spondylitis or in good health (not recorded which). CDR3 nucleotide sequence: TGTGCCAGCAGCCCGGACAGGGGCCTCTTCTATGGCTACACCTTC. It yields the protein CASSPDRGLFYGYTF.